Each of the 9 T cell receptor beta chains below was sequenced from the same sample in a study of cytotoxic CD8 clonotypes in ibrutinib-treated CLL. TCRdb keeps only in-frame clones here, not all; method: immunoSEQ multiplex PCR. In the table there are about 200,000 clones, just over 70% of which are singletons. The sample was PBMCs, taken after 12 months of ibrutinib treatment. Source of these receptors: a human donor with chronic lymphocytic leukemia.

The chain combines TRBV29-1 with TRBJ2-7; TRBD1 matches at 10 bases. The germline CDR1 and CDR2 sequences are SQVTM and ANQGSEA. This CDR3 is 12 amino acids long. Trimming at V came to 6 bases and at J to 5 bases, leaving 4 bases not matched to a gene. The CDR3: CSVGTGVNEQYF. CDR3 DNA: TGCAGCGTCGGGACAGGGGTGAACGAGCAGTACTTC.

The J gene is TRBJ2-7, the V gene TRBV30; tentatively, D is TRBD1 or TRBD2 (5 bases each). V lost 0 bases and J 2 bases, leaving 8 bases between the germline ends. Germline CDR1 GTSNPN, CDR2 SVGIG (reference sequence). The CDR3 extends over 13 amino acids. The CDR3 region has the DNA TGTGCCTGGAGTGTACGGGACCCCTACGAGCAGTACTTC. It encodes CAWSVRDPYEQYF. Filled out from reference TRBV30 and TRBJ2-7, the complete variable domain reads SQTIHQWPATLVQPVGSPLSLECTVEGTSNPNLYWYRQAAGRGLQLLFYSVGIGQISSEVPQNLSASRPQDRQFILSSKKLLLSDSGFYLCAWSVRDPYEQYFGPGTRLTVT.

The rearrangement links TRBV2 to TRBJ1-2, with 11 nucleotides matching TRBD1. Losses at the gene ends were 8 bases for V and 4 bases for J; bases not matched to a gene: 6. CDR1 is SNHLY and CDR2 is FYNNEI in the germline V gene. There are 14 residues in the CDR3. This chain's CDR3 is CASGDRGMGYGYTF. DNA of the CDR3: TGTGCCAGCGGGGACAGGGGGATGGGCTATGGCTACACCTTC.

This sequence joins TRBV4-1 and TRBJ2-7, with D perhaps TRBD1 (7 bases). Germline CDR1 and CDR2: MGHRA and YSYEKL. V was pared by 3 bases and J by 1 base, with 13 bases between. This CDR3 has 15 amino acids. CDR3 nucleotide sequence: TGCGCCAGCAGCCAGCCGACAGGGAGGTCCTACGAGCAGTACTTC. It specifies CASSQPTGRSYEQYF.

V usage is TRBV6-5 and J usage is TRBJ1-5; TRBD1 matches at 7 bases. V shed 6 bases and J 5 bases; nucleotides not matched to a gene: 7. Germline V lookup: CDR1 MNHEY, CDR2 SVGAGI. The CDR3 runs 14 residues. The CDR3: CASRRQQGYQPQHF. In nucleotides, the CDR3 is TGTGCCAGCAGGCGACAACAGGGGTATCAGCCCCAGCATTTT.

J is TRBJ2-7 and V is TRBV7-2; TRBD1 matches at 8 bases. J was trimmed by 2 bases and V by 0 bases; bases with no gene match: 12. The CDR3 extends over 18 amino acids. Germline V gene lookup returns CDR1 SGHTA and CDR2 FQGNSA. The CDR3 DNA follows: TGTGCCAGCAGCTTAGCCCCCGGTGGGGACAGGAGTCCCTACGAGCAGTACTTC. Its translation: CASSLAPGGDRSPYEQYF.

The CDR3, as DNA: TGCAGCGCGCGGACAGGGTTCAACGAGCAGTACTTC. Its protein product is CSARTGFNEQYF. The rearrangement uses TRBV29-1 and TRBJ2-7, with TRBD1 matching 8 bases. Unmatched junction bases numbered 7, after V lost 7 bases and J lost 5 bases. This CDR3 comprises 12 residues. CDR1 SQVTM and CDR2 ANQGSEA come from the germline V gene.

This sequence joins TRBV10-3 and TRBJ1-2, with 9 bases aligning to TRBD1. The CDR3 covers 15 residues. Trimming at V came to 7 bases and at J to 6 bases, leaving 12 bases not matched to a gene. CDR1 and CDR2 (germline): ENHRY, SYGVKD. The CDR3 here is CAITIGQGKEDGYTF. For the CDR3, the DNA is TGTGCCATCACTATTGGACAGGGGAAAGAGGATGGCTACACCTTC.

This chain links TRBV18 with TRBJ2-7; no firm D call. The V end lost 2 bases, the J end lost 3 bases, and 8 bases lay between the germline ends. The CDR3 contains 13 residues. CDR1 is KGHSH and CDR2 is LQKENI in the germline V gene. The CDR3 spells CASSPTNSYEQYF. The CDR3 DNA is TGTGCCAGCTCACCAACAAACAGCTACGAGCAGTACTTC.